Presented here are 9 T cell receptor beta chains from one specimen sequenced in a study of CD8 T cells in ankylosing spondylitis (TCRdb year 2017). Receptor amplification or capture employed 5' RACE. The run used an Illumina HiSeq 2500. In TCRdb, the public reads were trimmed at Q25 with fastp and aligned with MiXCR, with productive beta chains retained. Each CDR3 protein gets just one entry, which takes the most common genes and DNA from the rows behind it. Here the sample has about 140,000 distinct CDR3 sequences; roughly 8.3% occur a single time. The ten biggest clones cover more than 7% of the sample. The sample was synovial fluid, either unsorted or a sorted T cell fraction (not recorded which). The receptors were sampled from a male donor with ankylosing spondylitis.

The chain joins TRBV13 to TRBJ1-2; 8 bases map to TRBD1. The germline CDR1 and CDR2 sequences are PRHDT and FYEKMQ (reference sequence). This CDR3 comprises 17 residues. V lost 5 bases and J lost 5; bases outside the gene matches: 16. The CDR3 spells CASSRFGTGGEEYGYTF. The CDR3 DNA is TGTGCCAGCAGCCGATTCGGGACAGGTGGAGAGGAGTATGGCTACACCTTC.

This clonotype was observed a handful of times. The chain combines TRBV18 with TRBJ2-7; D unclear. From germline, CDR1 is KGHSH and CDR2 LQKENI. The CDR3 consists of 14 residues. Trimming left V 1 base short and J 0 bases short, with 7 bases between. CDR3 residues: CASSPQVSSYEQYF. The CDR3 DNA is TGTGCCAGCTCACCACAGGTTTCCTCCTACGAGCAGTACTTC.

This clonotype was seen ten or more times. The CDR3 bases are TGTGCCAGCAGCCAAGGGGCGTTGAATTCACCCCTCCACTTT. It translates to CASSQGALNSPLHF. The rearrangement uses TRBV3-1 and TRBJ1-6; D call uncertain. The germline V gene has CDR1 LGHDT and CDR2 YNNKEL (reference sequence). The CDR3 has 14 amino acids. Between the trimmed V and J ends, which lost 1 base and 7 bases, there was a span of 8 bases.

This clonotype was observed a handful of times. The chain combines TRBV7-9 with TRBJ2-3; TRBD2 might be the D (6 bases). The CDR3 runs to 17 residues. V was pared by 5 bases and J by 2 bases, with 20 bases between. Germline V CDR1 and CDR2: SEHNR, FQNEAQ (reference sequence). The CDR3 sequence: CASSPPPAGLLTDTQYF. The CDR3 nucleotides read TGTGCCAGCAGCCCGCCCCCAGCGGGTCTTCTCACAGATACGCAGTATTTT.

This clonotype was seen a few times. The chain couples TRBV28 to TRBJ2-7; 8 positions match TRBD2. This CDR3 region has 14 residues. Germline-derived CDR1 and CDR2 are MDHEN and SYDVKM. The junction had 7 bases not matched to a gene; V was cut back by 7 bases and J by 2 bases. The CDR3 nucleotides read TGTGCCAGCACCCTAGCGGGCGCTACCTACGAGCAGTACTTC. Protein sequence: CASTLAGATYEQYF.

This clonotype was picked up many times. This chain uses TRBV7-8 with TRBJ1-6, with 7 positions matching TRBD1. V lost 5 bases to trimming and J lost 8 bases; unmatched junction nucleotides: 15. Germline CDR1 reads SGHVS; CDR2 reads FQNEAQ. This CDR3 has 17 residues. The CDR3 sequence: CASSPRAGGFDDSPLHF. DNA of the CDR3: TGTGCCAGCAGCCCACGGGCAGGGGGTTTCGATGATTCACCCCTCCACTTT.

The V gene is TRBV5-1, the J gene TRBJ1-1, with no clear D. V was pared by 0 bases and J by 1 base, with 7 bases between. Germline assignment: CDR1 SGHRS and CDR2 YFSETQ. This CDR3 is 14 amino acids long. CDR3 loop: CASSLVSWNTEAFF. Written as DNA, the CDR3 is TGCGCCAGCAGCTTGGTGTCCTGGAACACTGAAGCTTTCTTT. Full variable domain (missing parts from reference TRBV5-1 and TRBJ1-1): KAGVTQTPRYLIKTRGQQVTLSCSPISGHRSVSWYQQTPGQGLQFLFEYFSETQRNKGNFPGRFSGRQFSNSRSEMNVSTLELGDSALYLCASSLVSWNTEAFFGQGTRLTVV.

This clonotype was seen many times. This chain joins TRBV7-2 and TRBJ2-1; D is unresolved. Trimming took 2 bases from V and 6 from J, leaving 8 bases between them. Germline CDR1 SGHTA, CDR2 FQGNSA. The CDR3 has 13 amino acids. CDR3 residues: CASSLYSGNEQFF. The DNA of the CDR3 is TGTGCCAGCAGCTTATACTCCGGCAATGAGCAGTTCTTC.

This clonotype was observed a few times. V is TRBV6-1 and J is TRBJ2-7; D is perhaps TRBD2 (6 bases). Germline lookup yields CDR1 MNHNS and CDR2 SASEGT. The CDR3 sequence is 15 residues long. V was trimmed by 5 bases and J by 7 bases, leaving 21 bases between them. CDR3 protein: CASSRGNSPTWEQYF. CDR3 nucleotide sequence: TGTGCCAGCAGTCGGGGGAATTCTCCTACTTGGGAGCAGTACTTC.